One T cell receptor (beta chain) is described in this entry. MiXCR, run by TCRdb on the RT-PCR reads, gives a single entry per CDR3 protein. The sample yields about 680,000 distinct CDR3 sequences, 14% seen once. Sequencing input: memory CD4+ T cells from blood. The TCR sequence derives from a female donor in good health, serving as a healthy control.

The CDR3 spells CASSLLVSRSIYNEQFF. The CDR3 nucleotides are TGTGCCAGCAGCTTGCTGGTCTCCCGATCTATCTACAATGAGCAGTTCTTC. This chain uses TRBV7-2 with TRBJ2-1; D ambiguous. In germline, CDR1 is SGHTA, CDR2 FQGNSA. The CDR3 covers 17 residues. V was clipped by 3 bases and J by 3 bases, with 18 bases between them.